These T cell receptor beta chains were read from a single sample in a study of blood T cell repertoires in COVID-19. Libraries were prepared by immunoSEQ multiplex PCR; TCRdb keeps only in-frame clonotypes and omits some of them. In the table there are over 150,000 clones, around 83% of which are singletons. The sample taken for sequencing was peripheral blood. Source of these receptors: an older woman with COVID-19, enrolled during active disease. CDR3s include the opening cysteine and the closing phenylalanine or tryptophan. D genes are given only for firm matches. Clone sizes are given selectively: once, few, many, or a class where the clone is expanded.

v_gene,abundance,j_gene,d_gene,CDR3nt,CDR3aa
TRBV3-1/TRBV3-2,-,TRBJ1-1,TRBD1,TGTGCCAGCAGCCCGGGACAGGGGGACGCTTTCTTT,CASSPGQGDAFF
TRBV4-1,-,TRBJ2-2,-,TGCGCCAGCAGCCAAGACAGGGTGAACGGGGAGCTGTTTTTT,CASSQDRVNGELFF
TRBV19,-,TRBJ2-6,TRBD2,TGTGCCAGTAGTCCGAGATTAGCGGGAAACTCTGGGGCCAACGTCCTGACTTTC,CASSPRLAGNSGANVLTF
TRBV18,few,TRBJ1-1,-,TGTGCCAGCTCACCACGAATGGACAGAAACATGAACACTGAAGCTTTCTTT,CASSPRMDRNMNTEAFF
TRBV7-2,-,TRBJ2-7,-,TGTGCCAGCAGCTTAGGGGTTTTGGGGGCAGGTTACGAGCAGTACTTC,CASSLGVLGAGYEQYF
TRBV20-1,many,TRBJ1-1,-,TGCAGTGCTGCGACACAATATAGAGCTTTCTTT,CSAATQYRAFF
TRBV28,-,TRBJ2-1,TRBD2,TGTGCCAGCAGTTTGCCCGGGGGGAGTTACAATGAGCAGTTCTTC,CASSLPGGSYNEQFF
TRBV4-3,-,TRBJ2-1,-,TGCGCCAGCAGCCCCCCCCACGCCAGTGAGCAGTTCTTC,CASSPPHASEQFF
TRBV5-1,-,TRBJ1-2,-,TGCGCCAGCAGCCTGACTCTTAACTATGGCTACACCTTC,CASSLTLNYGYTF
TRBV10-3,-,TRBJ2-3,TRBD2,TGTGCCATCAGCCCCCTACTAGCGGGAGCGGGGACCAGCACAGATACGCAGTATTTT,CAISPLLAGAGTSTDTQYF
TRBV4-3,-,TRBJ1-3,-,TGCGCCAGCAGCCAAGACAGGGTGGGAGGAAACACCATATATTTT,CASSQDRVGGNTIYF
TRBV19,-,TRBJ1-2,-,TGTGCCAGTAGCCCACAGGGTTCCTATGGCTACACCTTC,CASSPQGSYGYTF
TRBV7-2,-,TRBJ2-1,TRBD1,TGTGCCAGCAGCCCCGGCAGGGGGCCATACAATGAGCAGTTCTTC,CASSPGRGPYNEQFF
TRBV7-2,-,TRBJ2-7,-,TGTGCCAGCAGTTTGGAGGGACTTCAGAGCTACGAGCAGTACTTC,CASSLEGLQSYEQYF
TRBV15,-,TRBJ1-2,-,TGTGCCACCAGCAGAGATCTCCTCGGGACTAACTATGGCTACACCTTC,CATSRDLLGTNYGYTF
TRBV9,-,TRBJ1-1,TRBD1,TGTGCCAGCAGCCTGGGGACAGGGGCCAGGAACACTGAAGCTTTCTTT,CASSLGTGARNTEAFF
TRBV10-1,-,TRBJ2-1,-,TGCGCCAGCACAAGGGAGGTTCAGTTCTTC,CASTREVQFF
TRBV5-4,few,TRBJ1-2,-,TGTGCCAGCAGCTTTTCTTCTGGCTACACCTTC,CASSFSSGYTF
TRBV19,-,TRBJ2-1,TRBD2,TGTGCCAGTAGTATCATTAGCGGGAGGGGGGCCTACAATGAGCAGTTCTTC,CASSIISGRGAYNEQFF
TRBV30,-,TRBJ1-2,TRBD1,TGTGCCTGGAGTGGGGACAGGTACTATGGCTACACCTTC,CAWSGDRYYGYTF
TRBV5-4,-,TRBJ2-1,TRBD2,TGTGCCAGCAGCTTGGGGACTAGCGGGAGGGCCACAAGGGAGCAGTTCTTC,CASSLGTSGRATREQFF
TRBV5-1,-,TRBJ2-1,TRBD2,TGCGCCAGCAGCTTGAGGATTAGCGGGACTAGTCAGAATGAGCAGTTCTTC,CASSLRISGTSQNEQFF
TRBV28,-,TRBJ2-5,TRBD2,TGTGCCAGCAGTCGGCCGGGAGGGATCCAAGAGACCCAGTACTTC,CASSRPGGIQETQYF
TRBV11-2,once,TRBJ2-5,-,TGTGCCAGCAGCTTGGAGCTCCAAGGGACCCAGTACTTC,CASSLELQGTQYF
TRBV10-3,once,TRBJ1-2,TRBD1,TGTGCCATCAGTGAGTCAAATCTAGGACAGGTCTATGGCTACACCTTC,CAISESNLGQVYGYTF
TRBV7-2,-,TRBJ2-1,TRBD2,TGTGCCAGCAGCTTAGTAGGGACTAGGTCCTACAATGAGCAGTTCTTC,CASSLVGTRSYNEQFF